This is a list of T cell receptor beta chains from one sample in a study of CD8 T cells in ankylosing spondylitis. One entry per CDR3 protein, called by TCRdb with MiXCR from the 5' RACE reads. The sample has some 140,000 distinct CDR3 sequences, 7% to 10% seen once; the top ten hold 6% to 8%. Sequencing input: synovial fluid, either unsorted or a sorted T cell fraction (not recorded which). The origin of the receptors is a male donor with ankylosing spondylitis. The CDR3 runs from the conserved cysteine through the conserved F or W. The D gene is left open where the match is weak. Size is omitted from some rows. Given values are once, few, many or a class for expanded clones.

cdr3_aa: CASSIQMNTEAFF; cdr3_nt: TGCGCCAGCAGCATTCAGATGAACACTGAAGCTTTCTTT; j_call: TRBJ1-1; clone_size: medium-sized; v_call: TRBV5-1; d_call: NA
cdr3_aa: CASRLGLAGGGTPQYF; cdr3_nt: TGCGCCAGCAGACTCGGACTAGCGGGGGGGGGCACGCCCCAGTACTTC; j_call: TRBJ2-5; clone_size: NA; v_call: TRBV5-1; d_call: TRBD2
cdr3_aa: CSARDTRRGGPYNEQFF; cdr3_nt: TGCAGTGCTAGAGACACAAGGCGGGGGGGACCCTACAATGAGCAGTTCTTC; j_call: TRBJ2-1; clone_size: few; v_call: TRBV20-1; d_call: TRBD2
cdr3_aa: CSASRRGSGYTF; cdr3_nt: TGCAGTGCTAGCAGGCGGGGGTCCGGCTACACCTTC; j_call: TRBJ1-2; clone_size: NA; v_call: TRBV20-1; d_call: NA
cdr3_aa: CSARDTSGGGELFF; cdr3_nt: TGCAGTGCTAGGGATACCTCAGGAGGGGGAGAGCTGTTTTTT; j_call: TRBJ2-2; clone_size: few; v_call: TRBV20-1; d_call: NA
cdr3_aa: CASSVGPKETQYF; cdr3_nt: TGTGCCAGCAGCGTAGGACCAAAAGAGACCCAGTACTTC; j_call: TRBJ2-5; clone_size: NA; v_call: TRBV11-3; d_call: NA
cdr3_aa: CASSYSRQAARRGEKLFF; cdr3_nt: TGTGCCAGCAGTTACTCGCGACAGGCAGCCCGACGGGGGGAAAAACTGTTTTTT; j_call: TRBJ1-4; clone_size: NA; v_call: TRBV6-5; d_call: NA
cdr3_aa: CASSSGRGVYNEQFF; cdr3_nt: TGTGCCAGCAGCTCCGGGAGGGGGGTCTACAATGAGCAGTTCTTC; j_call: TRBJ2-1; clone_size: few; v_call: TRBV11-3; d_call: TRBD2
cdr3_aa: CASSFPGDYGYTF; cdr3_nt: TGTGCCAGCAGTTTCCCAGGAGACTATGGCTACACCTTC; j_call: TRBJ1-2; clone_size: many; v_call: TRBV28; d_call: NA
cdr3_aa: CASSYSTSGAYEQYF; cdr3_nt: TGTGCCAGCAGTTACTCGACTAGCGGGGCCTACGAGCAGTACTTC; j_call: TRBJ2-7; clone_size: NA; v_call: TRBV6-5; d_call: TRBD2
cdr3_aa: CSARLAPADEQYF; cdr3_nt: TGCAGCGCCAGACTAGCTCCCGCTGACGAGCAGTACTTC; j_call: TRBJ2-7; clone_size: many; v_call: TRBV29-1; d_call: TRBD2
cdr3_aa: CSVVQGFYEQYF; cdr3_nt: TGCAGCGTTGTACAGGGGTTCTACGAGCAGTACTTC; j_call: TRBJ2-7; clone_size: many; v_call: TRBV29-1; d_call: TRBD1
cdr3_aa: CSAISRGQYF; cdr3_nt: TGCAGTGCTATCTCGCGTGGGCAGTACTTC; j_call: TRBJ2-4; clone_size: many; v_call: TRBV20-1; d_call: NA
cdr3_aa: CASSLFGTGVSDTQYF; cdr3_nt: TGTGCCAGCAGCTTATTTGGGACAGGGGTATCAGATACGCAGTATTTT; j_call: TRBJ2-3; clone_size: NA; v_call: TRBV7-2; d_call: TRBD1
cdr3_aa: CASSYPYTDTQYF; cdr3_nt: TGTGCCAGCAGTTACCCTTACACAGATACGCAGTATTTT; j_call: TRBJ2-3; clone_size: NA; v_call: TRBV6-2/TRBV6-3; d_call: NA
cdr3_aa: CASSYGGPSGLAGLVGQFF; cdr3_nt: TGTGCCAGCAGCTATGGGGGACCTAGCGGACTAGCGGGATTAGTTGGGCAGTTCTTC; j_call: TRBJ2-1; clone_size: NA; v_call: TRBV5-6; d_call: TRBD2
cdr3_aa: CSATDTTNEKLFF; cdr3_nt: TGCAGCGCAACAGATACAACTAATGAAAAACTGTTTTTT; j_call: TRBJ1-4; clone_size: many; v_call: TRBV29-1; d_call: NA